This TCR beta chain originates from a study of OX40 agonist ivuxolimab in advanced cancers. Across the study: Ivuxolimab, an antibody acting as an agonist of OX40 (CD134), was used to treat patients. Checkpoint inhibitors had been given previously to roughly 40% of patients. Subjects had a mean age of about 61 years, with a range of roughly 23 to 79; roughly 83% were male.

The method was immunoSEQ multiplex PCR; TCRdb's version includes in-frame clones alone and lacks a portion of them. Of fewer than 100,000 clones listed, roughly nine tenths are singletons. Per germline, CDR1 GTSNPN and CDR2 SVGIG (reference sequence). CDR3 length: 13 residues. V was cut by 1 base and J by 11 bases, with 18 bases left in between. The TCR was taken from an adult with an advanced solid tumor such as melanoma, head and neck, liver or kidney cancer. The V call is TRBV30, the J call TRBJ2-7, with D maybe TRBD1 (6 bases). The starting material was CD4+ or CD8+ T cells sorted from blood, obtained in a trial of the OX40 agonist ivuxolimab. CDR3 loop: CAWSAKKGAGEYF. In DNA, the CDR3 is TGTGCCTGGAGTGCCAAAAAGGGCGCAGGGGAGTACTTC.